This T cell receptor beta chain emerged from a study of T cells after yellow fever vaccination (dated by TCRdb to the late 2010s). General notes on the study: Libraries from fractions with low cell numbers were prepared with the SMART-Seq v4 Ultra Low Input RNA kit. To follow T-cell clones before and after primary and booster YFV17D yellow fever vaccination, bulk TCR alpha and beta repertoires were sequenced over time. Two healthy male donors, one aged 18 to 29 and one aged 30 to 40 years, made up the cohort. Bulk PBMC replicates and cell subsets were isolated from blood drawn at multiple timepoints before and after both primary and secondary immunization. What the study reported, not specific to this receptor: The secondary T-cell response was found to be weaker but faster than the primary response, with a peak reached on day 5 rather than on day 15. A small share of clonotypes was detected in both CD4 and CD8 compartments, with the overlap likely arising from convergent recombination. Because abundant contaminating clonotypes from the bulk population could be contained in FACS-sorted repertoires, computational filtering was required. Most clones expanded after primary vaccination (approximately 97% of CD4 and 88% of CD8) were re-detected after the booster, suggesting that broad memory maintenance occurred. Because only a couple of donors were included in the study, the extent to which the findings can be generalized is limited.

As regards this clonotype: Its cognate antigen has yet to be identified. Base qualities are not provided; no much larger clone lies one nucleotide away.

In the paper's terms, the treatment or condition label means: live attenuated yellow fever vaccine strain. At each blood-draw timepoint, two biological replicates of bulk PBMCs were collected. PBMCs were isolated from peripheral blood using a standard Ficoll-Paque protocol. TriZol was used to extract RNA from bulk PBMCs, CD4 and CD8 fractions, and dextramer-positive and dextramer-negative fractions. Spanning cysteine to phenylalanine, the CDR3 consists of 16 amino acids. The entry retains the CDR3 DNA only, 48 bases that are in frame from base 1. The germline V gene encodes CDR1 SGHTA and CDR2 FQGNSA. Ends trimmed: V by 4 bases, J by 4 bases; bases unmatched to a gene: 10. TCR cDNA was synthesized by 5'RACE template switching, through which a universal primer site and unique molecular identifiers were introduced. Priming for cDNA synthesis came from both the TCR alpha and TCR beta constant segments. Library amplification involved two PCR steps, and the second step added sample barcodes and sequencing adapters. Sequencing of libraries was performed on Illumina HiSeq 2500 (2x100 bp) or NovaSeq (2x150 bp). As for how the authors treated the data: Reads were demultiplexed and collapsed into UMI consensus sequences with MIGEC, and V(D)J alignment was performed with MiXCR. Using edgeR on replicate PBMC samples, clonotypes were called vaccine-responding if FDR was below 0.01 and the log2 fold change was above 5 up to day 15. Each bulk clonotype was labeled CD4 or CD8 based on which sequenced repertoire, CD4 or CD8, contained the clonotype at higher abundance. In-frame beta chains were kept once TCRdb had trimmed the public reads at Q25 with fastp and called clones with MiXCR. Rows are combined by CDR3 protein, so each entry shows the most common genes and DNA. V and J calls and clone size were set by TCRdb, not the authors. Within this sample are around 530,000 distinct CDR3 sequences, with about a sixth of them counted one time only. 15% to 20% of the sample belongs to the ten largest clones.

Sequences were derived from PBMCs, sampled less than 6 days after the first yellow fever vaccination. This sequence uses TRBV7-2 and TRBJ1-1; 9 bases in between match TRBD1. This clonotype was sampled from a man in his late teens or twenties who received the YFV17D yellow fever vaccine. The sequenced DNA is TGTGCCAGCAGCTCCCCCCCGACAGGGGGGGGCACTGAAGCTTTCTTT. Its translation reads: CASSSPPTGGGTEAFF.